The source of this T cell receptor beta chain is a study of cytomegalovirus exposure and HLA in healthy donors. The CDR3 runs 15 residues. Germline trimming cut 8 bases from V and 1 base from J; bases unmatched to any gene: 8. Germline-derived CDR1 and CDR2 are SGHVS and FQNEAQ. The method was immunoSEQ multiplex PCR; TCRdb's version includes in-frame clones alone and lacks a portion of them. The sample carries tens of thousands of clones, about 96% recorded once. The receptor's source is a man aged 18 to 35 in good health and CMV-seropositive. The sample comprised PBMCs. The chain links TRBV7-8 to TRBJ2-5; 9 nucleotides line up with TRBD1. In DNA form, the CDR3 reads TGTGCCAGCCCTCCGGGACAGGGTATCCAAGAGACCCAGTACTTC. Translation gives CASPPGQGIQETQYF.